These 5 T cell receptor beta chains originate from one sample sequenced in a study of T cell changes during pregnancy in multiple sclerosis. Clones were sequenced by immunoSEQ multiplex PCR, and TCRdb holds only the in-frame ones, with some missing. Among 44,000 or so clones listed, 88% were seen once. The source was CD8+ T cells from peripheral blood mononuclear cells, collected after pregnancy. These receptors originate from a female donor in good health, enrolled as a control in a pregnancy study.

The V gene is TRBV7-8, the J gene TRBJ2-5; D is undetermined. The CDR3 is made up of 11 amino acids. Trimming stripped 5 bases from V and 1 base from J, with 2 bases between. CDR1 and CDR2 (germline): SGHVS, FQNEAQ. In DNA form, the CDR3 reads TGTGCCAGCAGCCTCCAAGAGACCCAGTACTTC. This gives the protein CASSLQETQYF.

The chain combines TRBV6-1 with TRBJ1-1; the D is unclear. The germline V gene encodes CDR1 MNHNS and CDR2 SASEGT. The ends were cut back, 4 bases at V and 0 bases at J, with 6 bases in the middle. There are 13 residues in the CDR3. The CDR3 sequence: CASSVEMNTEAFF. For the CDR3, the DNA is TGTGCCAGCAGTGTGGAGATGAACACTGAAGCTTTCTTT.

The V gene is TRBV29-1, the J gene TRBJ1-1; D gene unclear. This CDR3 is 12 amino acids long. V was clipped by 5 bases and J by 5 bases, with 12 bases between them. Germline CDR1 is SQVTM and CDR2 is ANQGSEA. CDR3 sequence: CSVPSRGTEAFF. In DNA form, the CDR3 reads TGCAGCGTTCCCAGTCGGGGTACTGAAGCTTTCTTT.

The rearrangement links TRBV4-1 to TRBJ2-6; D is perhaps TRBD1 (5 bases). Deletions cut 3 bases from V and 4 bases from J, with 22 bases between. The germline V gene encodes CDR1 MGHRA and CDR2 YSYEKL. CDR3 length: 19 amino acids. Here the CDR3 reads CASSHPPTPWGFGANVLTF. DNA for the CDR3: TGCGCCAGCAGCCACCCGCCGACACCTTGGGGCTTCGGGGCCAACGTCCTGACTTTC.

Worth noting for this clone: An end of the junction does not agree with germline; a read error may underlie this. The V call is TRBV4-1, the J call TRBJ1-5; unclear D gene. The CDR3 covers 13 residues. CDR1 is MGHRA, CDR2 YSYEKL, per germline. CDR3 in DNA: TGCACCAGCAGCCGGCAAAGCAATCAGCCCCAGCATTTT. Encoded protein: CTSSRQSNQPQHF.